The sequence of this T cell receptor beta chain was determined in a study of monozygotic twins with inflammatory bowel disease. The input for each TCR library was approximately 3,800 ng of total RNA. Eight cDNA synthesis reactions were run for every sample. Molecular identifiers with 6-nucleotide sample barcodes were added during cDNA synthesis via template switching. TCRdb reprocessed the 5' RACE reads; each CDR3 protein has one entry and no DNA is given. This listing includes more than 300,000 distinct CDR3 sequences. Notes on the study in general: Whether twins were concordant or discordant made no difference to repertoire similarity, possibly from limited power.

A note on this clonotype: Its antigen is as yet unknown.

Germline V gene lookup returns CDR1 MNHEY and CDR2 SVGEGT. The CDR3 has 16 amino acids. Specimen: blood. The sequence came from a human donor with ulcerative colitis or Crohn's disease, or a healthy co-twin of an affected twin (not recorded which). The V and J genes are TRBV6-2 or TRBV6-3 and TRBJ2-1. The CDR3 sequence is CASSYHGSVSYNEQFF.